This entry lists 19 T cell receptor beta chains sequenced from one sample in a study of cytomegalovirus exposure and HLA in healthy donors. Researchers ran the PCR with 60 Vbeta and 13 Jbeta primers. The method was immunoSEQ multiplex PCR; TCRdb's version includes in-frame clones alone and lacks a portion of them. The data hold fewer than 110,000 clones, with roughly three quarters observed a single time. The sample consisted of PBMCs. These receptors all stem from a man in his forties or fifties in good health and CMV-seropositive.

The chain combines TRBV6-6 with TRBJ2-3, with TRBD1 matching 8 bases. Germline V gene lookup returns CDR1 MNHNY and CDR2 SVGAGI (reference sequence). This CDR3 has 15 residues. The J segment lost 0 bases and the V segment lost 7 bases, leaving 6 bases of the junction unmatched. Here the CDR3 reads CASTRTGPSTDTQYF. The CDR3 nucleotides read TGTGCCAGCACCCGGACAGGGCCTAGCACAGATACGCAGTATTTT.

The chain links TRBV28 to TRBJ1-2; 8 nucleotides line up with TRBD1. Germline V gene lookup returns CDR1 MDHEN and CDR2 SYDVKM. After removal of 6 bases from V and 2 bases from J, the junction contained 8 bases not matched to a gene. The CDR3 covers 15 residues. The CDR3 bases are TGTGCCAGCAGCCAGGGACAGGTCGGGAACTATGGCTACACCTTC. Protein product: CASSQGQVGNYGYTF.

The chain combines TRBV6-5 with TRBJ1-5; maybe TRBD1 (5 bases). Germline V gives CDR1 MNHEY, CDR2 SVGAGI. The CDR3 runs 14 residues. Trimming stripped 5 bases from V and 1 base from J, with 9 bases between. The DNA for the CDR3 is TGTGCCAGCAGTCAGGGTCCGAGCAATCAGCCCCAGCATTTT. Its protein is CASSQGPSNQPQHF.

The chain couples TRBV28 to TRBJ2-1, with TRBD2 matching over 14 bases. From germline, CDR1 is MDHEN and CDR2 SYDVKM. The CDR3 runs 15 residues. V shed 5 bases, J shed 8 bases, and the junction held 5 bases outside the gene matches. The CDR3 DNA sequence: TGTGCCAGCAGTGGGAGGACTAGCGGGAGGTATGAGCAGTTCTTC. As protein: CASSGRTSGRYEQFF.

This clone was observed once. At one of its ends the junction is not consistent with the germline gene, which may arise from a read error. The rearrangement uses TRBV7-9 and TRBJ2-2; perhaps TRBD2 as D (6 bases). The CDR3 totals 15 residues. The germline V gene encodes CDR1 SEHNR and CDR2 FQNEAQ (reference sequence). The CDR3 loop reads CSSSFMRGNTGELFF. In nucleotides, the CDR3 is TGTTCCAGCAGCTTTATGCGGGGGAACACCGGGGAGCTGTTTTTT. Complete variable domain (other parts from reference TRBV7-9 and TRBJ2-2): DTGVSQNPRHKITKRGQNVTFRCDPISEHNRLYWYRQTLGQGPEFLTYFQNEAQLEKSRLLSDRFSAERPKGSFSTLEIQRTEQGDSAMYLCSSSFMRGNTGELFFGEGSRLTVL.

This clone was observed a single time. The chain recombines TRBV19 with TRBJ2-7; 16 bases agree with TRBD2. Germline-derived CDR1 and CDR2 are LNHDA and SQIVND (reference sequence). The CDR3 contains 23 residues. After removal of 4 bases from V and 5 bases from J, the junction contained 26 bases not matched to a gene. The CDR3 nucleotides are TGTGCCAGTAGTACAGGAGAATCGCGAGGGGGACAGGGGACTAGCGGGAGGGCCCACGAGCAGTACTTC. Amino acids: CASSTGESRGGQGTSGRAHEQYF.

This clone appeared a few times. The same CDR3 can be traced to other DNA sequences in this sample. V and J are TRBV5-1 and TRBJ2-5; D not certain. The CDR3 totals 12 residues. CDR1 is SGHRS, CDR2 YFSETQ, per germline. Trimming stripped 6 bases from V and 0 bases from J, with 6 bases between. CDR3 loop: CASTLDQETQYF. DNA for the CDR3: TGCGCCAGCACCCTCGACCAAGAGACCCAGTACTTC. Together with reference TRBV5-1 and TRBJ2-5, the CDR3 gives the full variable domain: KAGVTQTPRYLIKTRGQQVTLSCSPISGHRSVSWYQQTPGQGLQFLFEYFSETQRNKGNFPGRFSGRQFSNSRSEMNVSTLELGDSALYLCASTLDQETQYFGPGTRLLVL.

The CDR3 nucleotides read TGTGCCAGTAGTCCACAGGGCTACGAGCAGTACTTC. This encodes CASSPQGYEQYF. This chain joins TRBV19 and TRBJ2-7, with D maybe TRBD1 (6 bases). V was pared by 5 bases and J by 3 bases, with 8 bases between. Germline V gives CDR1 LNHDA, CDR2 SQIVND (reference sequence). This CDR3 has 12 residues.

The chain uses TRBV7-3 and TRBJ1-2, with 9 bases matching TRBD1. CDR3 size: 16 residues. Unmatched junction bases numbered 11, after V lost 4 bases and J lost 5 bases. CDR1 is SGHTA, CDR2 FQGTGA, per germline. CDR3 in amino acids: CASSSNHRGLPYGYTF. DNA for the CDR3: TGTGCCAGCAGCTCCAACCACAGGGGGCTACCTTATGGCTACACCTTC.

The CDR3 sequence: CASSPDRGPTEAFF. Here the CDR3 DNA reads TGCGCCAGCAGTCCCGACAGGGGGCCCACTGAAGCTTTCTTT. The J gene is TRBJ1-1, the V gene TRBV10-2; 10 bases fit TRBD1. Per germline, CDR1 WSHSY and CDR2 SAAADI. This CDR3 is 14 amino acids long. After removal of 5 bases from V and 4 bases from J, the junction contained 4 bases not matched to a gene.

The chain combines TRBV2 with TRBJ2-7, with D hard to call. The CDR3 covers 13 residues. The germline V gene has CDR1 SNHLY and CDR2 FYNNEI. V was clipped by 8 bases and J by 6 bases, with 17 bases between them. The CDR3 here is CASAPSQIREQYF. The CDR3 nucleotides read TGTGCCAGCGCACCGTCACAGATCCGCGAGCAGTACTTC.

The genes are TRBV5-1 and TRBJ1-2, with 7 bases fitting TRBD1. This CDR3 is built from 19 residues. After removal of 1 base from V and 2 bases from J, the junction contained 17 bases not matched to a gene. The V gene's germline CDR1 is SGHRS and CDR2 YFSETQ. The chain's CDR3 is CASSLSPRGPGALNYGYTF. CDR3 DNA: TGCGCCAGCAGCTTGTCTCCGAGGGGGCCAGGGGCGTTGAACTATGGCTACACCTTC.

The V and J genes are TRBV27 and TRBJ2-5; D may be TRBD1 (5 bases). The germline CDR1 and CDR2 sequences are MNHEY and SMNVEV (reference sequence). This CDR3 is built from 14 residues. V lost 5 bases and J lost 2, with 12 bases in between. CDR3 nucleotide sequence: TGTGCCAGCAGTGTAGGGGCCGCGCAAGAGACCCAGTACTTC. This sequence encodes CASSVGAAQETQYF.

This clone was counted only a few times. V and J are TRBV7-9 and TRBJ1-6; TRBD1 agrees at 7 bases. CDR3 length: 13 residues. V was pared by 5 bases and J by 7 bases, with 2 bases of the junction left unmatched. Germline CDR1 is SEHNR and CDR2 is FQNEAQ (reference sequence). The CDR3 is CASSGQENSPLHF. In DNA form, the CDR3 reads TGTGCCAGCAGCGGACAGGAGAATTCACCCCTCCACTTT.

This clone was seen a single time. This chain uses TRBV5-5 with TRBJ2-1; tentatively, D is TRBD1 (6 bases). Trimming pared 5 bases from V and 4 bases from J, leaving 13 bases between. Per the germline V gene, CDR1 is SGHKS and CDR2 is YYEKEE (reference sequence). CDR3 size: 14 residues. The CDR3 region is CASSYVGQYNEQFF. CDR3 sequence (DNA): TGTGCCAGCAGTTATGTCGGACAGTACAATGAGCAGTTCTTC. Supplemented by reference TRBV5-5 and TRBJ2-1, the full variable domain reads DAGVTQSPTHLIKTRGQQVTLRCSPISGHKSVSWYQQVLGQGPQFIFQYYEKEERGRGNFPDRFSARQFPNYSSELNVNALLLGDSALYLCASSYVGQYNEQFFGPGTRLTVL.

The chain has TRBV6-1 and TRBJ1-5; D perhaps matches TRBD1 (6 bases). Trimming left V 6 bases short and J 1 base short, with 13 bases between. The CDR3 runs to 15 residues. CDR1 MNHNS and CDR2 SASEGT come from the germline V gene. The CDR3, as DNA: TGTGCCAGCAGAGAACAGGGTGCGAGCAATCAGCCCCAGCATTTT. This codes for CASREQGASNQPQHF.

This clone was seen a single time. The chain couples TRBV4-1 to TRBJ2-3; 7 positions match TRBD1. This CDR3 has 17 amino acids. Trimming took 0 bases from V and 11 from J; bases not matched to a gene: 17. Germline V gives CDR1 MGHRA, CDR2 YSYEKL. This chain's CDR3 is CASSQEWDSVGVVGQYF. The CDR3 nucleotides are TGCGCCAGCAGCCAAGAGTGGGACAGCGTGGGGGTGGTTGGGCAGTATTTT.

This rearrangement joins TRBV4-1 to TRBJ2-1; 10 bases match TRBD2. Germline CDR1 and CDR2: MGHRA and YSYEKL. J gave up 9 bases and V 1 base, and 6 bases lay outside the gene matches. The CDR3 has 15 residues. CDR3 region: CASSQASGSMGEQFF. The CDR3 nucleotides read TGCGCCAGCAGCCAAGCTAGCGGGAGTATGGGTGAGCAGTTCTTC.

The gene calls are TRBV11-2 and TRBJ2-5; D is undetermined. Germline CDR1 and CDR2: SGHAT and FQNNGV. The V end was cut by 5 bases, the J end by 2 bases, with 3 bases between. This CDR3 is 11 amino acids long. CDR3 sequence: CASSPQETQYF. The CDR3 DNA sequence: TGTGCCAGCAGCCCACAAGAGACCCAGTACTTC.